The TCR beta chain under discussion was sequenced for a study of blood T cell repertoires in COVID-19. At the level of the study: T cells, B-cell-depleted T cells, or PBMCs provided the cDNA or gDNA that served as material.

The CDR3 has 18 amino acids. CDR1 and CDR2 (germline): LNHNV, YYDKDF (reference sequence). Trimming cost V 1 base and J 6 bases; bases outside gene matches: 12. In the study's own analysis: The authors estimated nucleated cell counts from reference gene primer amplification. Some clones are missing from TCRdb's copy, which holds only in-frame ones; the method was immunoSEQ multiplex PCR. V and J calls and clone size come straight from that table; D and trimming were deduced from the DNA. The sample shows 300,000 to 350,000 clones, around nine tenths of them seen only once. The receptor comes from a woman in her 30s with COVID-19, enrolled during active disease. V and J are TRBV15 and TRBJ2-2; 9 bases line up with TRBD1. Sequencing was performed on peripheral blood. The CDR3 DNA follows: TGTGCCACCAGCAGAGTTGGCTGGGGACAGGGAAGGTCCGGGGAGCTGTTTTTT. It translates to CATSRVGWGQGRSGELFF.